These 20 T cell receptor beta chains were sequenced from one sample in a study of blood T cell repertoires in COVID-19. Produced via immunoSEQ multiplex PCR; TCRdb's table is partial and in-frame only. The repertoire holds around 70,000 clones, with roughly 88% as singletons. The sample comprised peripheral blood. The receptors originated from a man aged 30 to 45 with acute or convalescent COVID-19.

The gene calls are TRBV28 and TRBJ1-2; no firm D call. Germline loops: CDR1 MDHEN, CDR2 SYDVKM. This CDR3 has 12 amino acids. V was pared by 8 bases and J by 4 bases, with 11 bases between. Here the CDR3 reads CASAAGLYGYTF. For the CDR3, the DNA is TGTGCCAGCGCGGCAGGACTCTATGGCTACACCTTC.

The chain links TRBV28 to TRBJ2-6; 8 positions match TRBD1. The V gene's germline CDR1 is MDHEN and CDR2 SYDVKM. CDR3 length equals 19 residues. Trimming at V came to 6 bases and at J to 0 bases, leaving 13 bases not matched to a gene. CDR3 sequence reads: CASSLPPGQASSGANVLTF. CDR3 in DNA: TGTGCCAGCAGCCTTCCACCGGGACAGGCGAGCTCTGGGGCCAACGTCCTGACTTTC.

Regarding this clone: Other DNA sequences from this sample encode an identical CDR3 as well. V usage is TRBV7-9 and J usage is TRBJ2-7, with 7 bases that match TRBD2. The CDR3 spans 14 residues. The germline CDR1 and CDR2 sequences are SEHNR and FQNEAQ (reference sequence). The ends lost 5 bases at V and 0 bases at J; junction bases unmatched: 4. CDR3 region: CASSPSGASYEQYF. The CDR3, as DNA: TGTGCCAGCAGCCCTAGCGGCGCCTCCTACGAGCAGTACTTC.

This clone was seen only a few times. The V call is TRBV10-3, the J call TRBJ1-5; D is unclear. Germline CDR1 reads ENHRY; CDR2 reads SYGVKD. With 6 bases removed from V and 5 bases from J, the gap between germline ends came to 17 bases. The CDR3 totals 15 residues. In DNA form, the CDR3 reads TGTGCCATCAGCGATTTGCGGGGTGGTGATCAGCCCCAGCATTTT. It codes for CAISDLRGGDQPQHF.

The chain carries TRBV28 and TRBJ2-1; D is uncertain. The CDR3 sequence is 15 residues long. Trimming removed 8 bases from V and 4 bases from J, with 18 bases in between. The germline V gene encodes CDR1 MDHEN and CDR2 SYDVKM. CDR3 loop: CASRNLDTVYNEQFF. The DNA of the CDR3 is TGTGCCAGCCGAAACCTAGATACTGTATACAATGAGCAGTTCTTC.

The V gene is TRBV7-9, the J gene TRBJ1-2; no firm D call. The CDR3 covers 11 residues. CDR1 is SEHNR, CDR2 FQNEAQ, per germline (reference sequence). The germline V and J ends were trimmed by 1 base and 8 bases, with 5 bases remaining between them. The DNA for the CDR3 is TGTGCCAGCAGCTTAGGAGCGGGCTACACCTTC. It codes for CASSLGAGYTF.

Here the CDR3 reads CASSRQGLNYGYTF. CDR3 nucleotides: TGTGCCAGCAGTCGACAGGGTTTGAACTATGGCTACACCTTC. The rearrangement uses TRBV28 and TRBJ1-2; 7 bases agree with TRBD1. CDR3 length: 14 amino acids. CDR1 is MDHEN, CDR2 SYDVKM, per germline. V shed 5 bases and J 2 bases; nucleotides not matched to a gene: 5.

DNA for the CDR3: TGTGCCAGCAGTTTAGTGCAGGGTGGCTATGGCTACACCTTC. It translates to CASSLVQGGYGYTF. This chain links TRBV28 with TRBJ1-2; TRBD1 might be the D (5 bases). V gave up 2 bases and J gave up 4 bases, with 11 bases separating them. Germline loops: CDR1 MDHEN, CDR2 SYDVKM. The CDR3 has 14 residues.

The chain joins TRBV6-5 to TRBJ1-2; 8 bases are a match to TRBD1. V dropped 5 bases and J dropped 2; count of bases not matched to a gene: 1. Germline loops: CDR1 MNHEY, CDR2 SVGAGI. The CDR3 length is 13 residues. As DNA, the CDR3 is TGTGCCAGCAGTCGACAGGGGAACTATGGCTACACCTTC. As protein: CASSRQGNYGYTF.

The rearrangement uses TRBV30 and TRBJ1-6, with TRBD1 matching 9 bases. In germline, CDR1 is GTSNPN, CDR2 SVGIG (reference sequence). The V and J ends lost 3 bases and 4 bases, in that order; junction bases with no gene match: 7. The CDR3 runs 16 residues. The CDR3 is CAWSYTGGPYNSPLHF. CDR3 DNA sequence: TGTGCCTGGAGCTACACAGGGGGCCCTTATAATTCACCCCTCCACTTT.

The chain couples TRBV6-6 to TRBJ2-5; 7 bases are a match to TRBD1. V dropped 4 bases and J dropped 5; count of bases not matched to a gene: 7. There are 14 residues in the CDR3. CDR1 MNHNY and CDR2 SVGAGI come from the germline V gene (reference sequence). CDR3 nucleotide sequence: TGTGCCAGCAGTTCCCGACAGGGAGTGGAGACCCAGTACTTC. It translates to CASSSRQGVETQYF.

This sequence joins TRBV2 and TRBJ1-5; 9 bases are shared with TRBD1. Trimming at V came to 4 bases and at J to 0 bases, leaving 4 bases not matched to a gene. This CDR3 comprises 16 residues. Germline loops: CDR1 SNHLY, CDR2 FYNNEI. The CDR3 DNA follows: TGTGCCAGCAGTGGACAGGGGGGCACTAGCAATCAGCCCCAGCATTTT. It translates to CASSGQGGTSNQPQHF.

As DNA, the CDR3 is TGTGCCAGCAGCTGGACAGCCGATACGCAGTATTTT. The encoded protein is CASSWTADTQYF. The chain employs TRBV7-2 and TRBJ2-3; the D gene is possibly TRBD1 (6 bases). Between the trimmed V and J ends, which lost 4 bases and 6 bases, there was a span of 8 bases. This CDR3 comprises 12 residues. CDR1 is SGHTA, CDR2 FQGNSA, per germline.

The V and J genes are TRBV5-6 and TRBJ2-1; D gene unclear. This CDR3 contains 14 residues. V shed 6 bases and J shed 0 bases, with 10 bases lying between them. Germline loops: CDR1 SGHDT, CDR2 YYEEEE. The CDR3 reads CASNERLSYNEQFF. CDR3 nucleotide sequence: TGTGCCAGCAACGAGCGCCTCTCCTACAATGAGCAGTTCTTC. Together with reference TRBV5-6 and TRBJ2-1, the CDR3 gives the full variable domain: DAGVTQSPTHLIKTRGQQVTLRCSPKSGHDTVSWYQQALGQGPQFIFQYYEEEERQRGNFPDRFSGHQFPNYSSELNVNALLLGDSALYLCASNERLSYNEQFFGPGTRLTVL.

The V gene is TRBV15, the J gene TRBJ2-7; TRBD2 agrees at 13 bases. Germline assignment: CDR1 LNHNV and CDR2 YYDKDF (reference sequence). This CDR3 spans 17 amino acids. The J segment lost 2 bases and the V segment lost 5 bases, leaving 9 bases of the junction unmatched. The CDR3: CATSQGLAGAGAYEQYF. The CDR3 nucleotides are TGTGCCACCAGCCAAGGACTAGCGGGAGCAGGCGCCTACGAGCAGTACTTC.

This clone appeared once. The chain uses TRBV6-1 and TRBJ1-1; a weak D match, TRBD1 (5 bases). V lost 3 bases and J lost 11, with 19 bases in between. In germline, CDR1 is MNHNS, CDR2 SASEGT. This CDR3 contains 14 residues. CDR3 sequence reads: CASSDRGAEGVAFF. As DNA, the CDR3 is TGTGCCAGCAGTGATAGGGGCGCGGAGGGAGTTGCTTTCTTT.

This clone was observed a single time. The genes are TRBV7-2 and TRBJ2-5, with D tentatively TRBD1 (6 bases). Germline assignment: CDR1 SGHTA and CDR2 FQGNSA. The CDR3 is 15 residues long. The V end was cut by 2 bases, the J end by 3 bases, with 13 bases between. The CDR3 DNA reads as TGTGCCAGCAGCTTATCCCCGGGACATGAAGAGACCCAGTACTTC. This codes for CASSLSPGHEETQYF.

V gene TRBV9 combines with J gene TRBJ2-7; D possibly corresponds to TRBD1 (5 bases). The CDR3 consists of 14 residues. Trimming shortened V by 4 bases and J by 0 bases, and 11 bases separated the two germline ends. Germline CDR1 reads SGDLS; CDR2 reads YYNGEE. The CDR3 sequence: CASSPTGSSYEQYF. The DNA of the CDR3 is TGTGCCAGCAGCCCAACAGGTAGCTCCTACGAGCAGTACTTC.

The CDR3 bases are TGTGCCTGGAGTGGTGGACTCATCAATGAGCAGTTCTTC. It encodes CAWSGGLINEQFF. The chain combines TRBV30 with TRBJ2-1; D may be TRBD2 (5 bases). Germline lookup yields CDR1 GTSNPN and CDR2 SVGIG (reference sequence). The CDR3 totals 13 residues. V dropped 1 base and J dropped 6 bases, with 10 bases sitting between them. Full variable domain (remainder filled in from reference TRBV30 and TRBJ2-1): SQTIHQWPATLVQPVGSPLSLECTVEGTSNPNLYWYRQAAGRGLQLLFYSVGIGQISSEVPQNLSASRPQDRQFILSSKKLLLSDSGFYLCAWSGGLINEQFFGPGTRLTVL.

This rearrangement joins TRBV28 to TRBJ1-2; 8 nucleotides line up with TRBD1. CDR1 and CDR2 from the germline V gene are MDHEN and SYDVKM. After removal of 5 bases from V and 12 bases from J, the junction contained 8 bases not matched to a gene. The CDR3 is made up of 12 amino acids. DNA of the CDR3: TGTGCCAGCAGTCGGACAGGGAGTATGCACACCTTC. Translated, it gives CASSRTGSMHTF.